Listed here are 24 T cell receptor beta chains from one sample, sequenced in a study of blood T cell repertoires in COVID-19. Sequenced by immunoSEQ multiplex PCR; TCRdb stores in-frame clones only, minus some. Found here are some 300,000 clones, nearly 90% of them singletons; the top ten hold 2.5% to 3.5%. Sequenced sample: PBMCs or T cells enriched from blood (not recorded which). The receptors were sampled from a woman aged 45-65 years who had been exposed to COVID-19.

The CDR3 DNA follows: TGTGCCAGCAGCTGGGGGAGTAGGACTACCAAAAATACTCCTTATGAGCAGTTCTTC. Its protein is CASSWGSRTTKNTPYEQFF. This chain joins TRBV5-4 and TRBJ2-1; D possibly corresponds to TRBD2 (6 bases). The length of the CDR3 is 19 residues. V lost 3 bases to trimming and J lost 8 bases, with 30 bases between them. Per germline, CDR1 SGHNT and CDR2 YYREEE (reference sequence).

CDR3 region: CASKSGGEQFF. The CDR3 DNA follows: TGTGCCAGCAAGTCGGGTGGTGAGCAGTTCTTC. The J gene is TRBJ2-1, the V gene TRBV9, with no clear D. Germline loops: CDR1 SGDLS, CDR2 YYNGEE. Between the trimmed V and J ends, which lost 6 bases and 9 bases, there was a span of 10 bases. This CDR3 contains 11 residues. The full variable domain, completed using reference TRBV9 and TRBJ2-1, is DSGVTQTPKHLITATGQRVTLRCSPRSGDLSVYWYQQSLDQGLQFLIQYYNGEERAKGNILERFSAQQFPDLHSELNLSSLELGDSALYFCASKSGGEQFFGPGTRLTVL.

The CDR3 coding sequence is TGTGCTAGCAGCCATGGGGGGACTAGGGGGACAGATACGCAGTATTTT. Amino acids: CASSHGGTRGTDTQYF. The chain recombines TRBV12-5 with TRBJ2-3; 8 bases are shared with TRBD2. The CDR3 spans 16 residues. The germline gives CDR1 LGHNT, CDR2 FRNRAP. Germline trimming cut 9 bases from V and 3 bases from J; bases unmatched to any gene: 14. The complete variable domain, with remaining parts taken from reference TRBV12-5 and TRBJ2-3, reads DARVTQTPRHKVTEMGQEVTMRCQPILGHNTVFWYRQTMMQGLELLAYFRNRAPLDDSGMPKDRFSAEMPDATLATLKIQPSEPRDSAVYFCASSHGGTRGTDTQYFGPGTRLTVL.

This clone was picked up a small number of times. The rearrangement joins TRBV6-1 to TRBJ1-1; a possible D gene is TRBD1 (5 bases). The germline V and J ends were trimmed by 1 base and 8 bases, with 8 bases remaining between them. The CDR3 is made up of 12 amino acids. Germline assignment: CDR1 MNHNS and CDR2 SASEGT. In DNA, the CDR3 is TGTGCCAGCAGTGAAGGGGGCAGGGAAGCTTTCTTT. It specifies CASSEGGREAFF.

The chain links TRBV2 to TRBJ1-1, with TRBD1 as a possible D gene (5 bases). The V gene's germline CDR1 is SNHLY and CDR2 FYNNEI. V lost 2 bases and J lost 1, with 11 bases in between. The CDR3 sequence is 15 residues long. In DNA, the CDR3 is TGTGCCAGCAGTGAAAGGGAGGGGTCGAACACTGAAGCTTTCTTT. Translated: CASSEREGSNTEAFF.

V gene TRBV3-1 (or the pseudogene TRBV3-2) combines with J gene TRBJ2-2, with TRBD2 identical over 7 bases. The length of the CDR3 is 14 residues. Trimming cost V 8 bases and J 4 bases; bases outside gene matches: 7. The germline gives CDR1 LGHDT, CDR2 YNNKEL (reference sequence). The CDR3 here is CASGGGLPTGELFF. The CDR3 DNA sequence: TGTGCCAGCGGGGGGGGACTCCCCACCGGGGAGCTGTTTTTT.

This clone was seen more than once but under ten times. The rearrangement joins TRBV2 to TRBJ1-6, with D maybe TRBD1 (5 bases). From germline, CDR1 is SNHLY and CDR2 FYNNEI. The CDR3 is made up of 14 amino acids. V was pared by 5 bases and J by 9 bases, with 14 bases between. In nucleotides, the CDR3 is TGTGCCAGCAGTCCGACGGGGGAGGCTTCACCCCTCCACTTT. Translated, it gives CASSPTGEASPLHF.

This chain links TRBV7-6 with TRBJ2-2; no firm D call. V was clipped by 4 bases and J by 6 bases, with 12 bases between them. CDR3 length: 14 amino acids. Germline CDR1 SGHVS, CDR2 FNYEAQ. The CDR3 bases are TGTGCCAGCAGCTCACGGCAGGAATCCGGGGAGCTGTTTTTT. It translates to CASSSRQESGELFF.

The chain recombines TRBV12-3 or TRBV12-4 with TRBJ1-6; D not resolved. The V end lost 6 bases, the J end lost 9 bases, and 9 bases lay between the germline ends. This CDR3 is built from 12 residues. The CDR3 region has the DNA TGTGCCAGCAGAACCACAGTTTCACCCCTCCACTTT. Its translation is CASRTTVSPLHF.

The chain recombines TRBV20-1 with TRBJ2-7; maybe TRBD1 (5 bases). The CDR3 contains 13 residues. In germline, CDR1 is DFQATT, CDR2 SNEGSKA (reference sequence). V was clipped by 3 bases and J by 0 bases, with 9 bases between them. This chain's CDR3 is CSASQGSSYEQYF. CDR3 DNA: TGCAGTGCTAGTCAGGGCAGCTCCTACGAGCAGTACTTC.

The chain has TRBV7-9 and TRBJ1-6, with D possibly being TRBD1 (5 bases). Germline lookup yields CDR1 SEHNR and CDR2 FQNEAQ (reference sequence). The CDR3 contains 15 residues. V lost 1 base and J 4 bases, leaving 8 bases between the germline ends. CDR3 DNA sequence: TGTGCCAGCAGCTTAGGTGACAGATATAATTCACCCCTCCACTTT. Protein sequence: CASSLGDRYNSPLHF.

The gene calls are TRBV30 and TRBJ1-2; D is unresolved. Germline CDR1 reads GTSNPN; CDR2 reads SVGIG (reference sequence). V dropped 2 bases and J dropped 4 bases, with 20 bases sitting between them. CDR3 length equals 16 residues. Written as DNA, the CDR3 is TGTGCCTGGAGTCCTACGACATCCTCCTTTAGCTATGGCTACACCTTC. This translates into CAWSPTTSSFSYGYTF.

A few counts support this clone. Here the CDR3 DNA reads TGCGCCAGCAGCTTGTCCCCCAGGGGAAACTATGGCTACACCTTC. Amino acids: CASSLSPRGNYGYTF. The chain uses TRBV5-1 and TRBJ1-2; TRBD1 is a possible D gene (6 bases). Germline V gene data show CDR1 as SGHRS and CDR2 as YFSETQ. V lost 1 base, J lost 2 bases, and 12 bases lay in between. This CDR3 contains 15 residues.

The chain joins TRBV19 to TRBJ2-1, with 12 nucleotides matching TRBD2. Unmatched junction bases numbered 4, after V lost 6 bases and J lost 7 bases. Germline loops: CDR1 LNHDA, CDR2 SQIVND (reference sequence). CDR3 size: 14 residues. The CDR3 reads CASRASGGGNEQFF. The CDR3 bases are TGTGCCAGTAGGGCTAGCGGGGGGGGTAATGAGCAGTTCTTC.

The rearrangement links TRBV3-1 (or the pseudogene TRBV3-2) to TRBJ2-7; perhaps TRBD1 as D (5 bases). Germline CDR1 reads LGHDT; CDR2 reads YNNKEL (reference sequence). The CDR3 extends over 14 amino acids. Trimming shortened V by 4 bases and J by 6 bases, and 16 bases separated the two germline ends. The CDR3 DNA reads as TGTGCCAGCAGCCTAGCTAAGAAGGGGTTCGAGCAGTACTTC. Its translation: CASSLAKKGFEQYF.

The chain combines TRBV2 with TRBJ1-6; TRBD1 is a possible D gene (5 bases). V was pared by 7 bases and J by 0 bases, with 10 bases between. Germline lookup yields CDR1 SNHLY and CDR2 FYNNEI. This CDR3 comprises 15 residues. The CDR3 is CASTGQGSYNSPLHF. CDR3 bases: TGTGCCAGCACCGGGCAGGGCTCCTATAATTCACCCCTCCACTTT.

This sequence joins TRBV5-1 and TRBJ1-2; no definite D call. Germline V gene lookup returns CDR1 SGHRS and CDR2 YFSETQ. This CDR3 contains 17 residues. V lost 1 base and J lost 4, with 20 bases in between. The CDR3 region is CASSLSFQDTSVYGYTF. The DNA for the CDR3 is TGCGCCAGCAGCTTGTCGTTCCAGGATACGTCGGTCTATGGCTACACCTTC.

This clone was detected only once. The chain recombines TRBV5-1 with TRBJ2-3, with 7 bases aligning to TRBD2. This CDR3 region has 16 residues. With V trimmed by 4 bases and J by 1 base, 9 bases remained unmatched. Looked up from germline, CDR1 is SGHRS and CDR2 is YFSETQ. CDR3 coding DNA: TGCGCCAGCAGCCAGCGCGAAGCGGGACGCACAGATACGCAGTATTTT. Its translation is CASSQREAGRTDTQYF.

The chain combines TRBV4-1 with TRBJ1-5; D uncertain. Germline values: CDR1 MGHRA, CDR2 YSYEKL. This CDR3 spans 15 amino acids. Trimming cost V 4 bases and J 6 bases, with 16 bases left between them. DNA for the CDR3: TGCGCCAGCAGCCGGAGTCCCGATCGAACTCAGCCCCAGCATTTT. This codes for CASSRSPDRTQPQHF.

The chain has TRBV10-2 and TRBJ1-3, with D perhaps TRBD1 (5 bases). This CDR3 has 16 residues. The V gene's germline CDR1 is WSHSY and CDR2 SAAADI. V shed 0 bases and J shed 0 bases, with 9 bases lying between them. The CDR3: CASSESGGFSGNTIYF. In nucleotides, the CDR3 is TGCGCCAGCAGTGAGTCGGGGGGGTTCTCTGGAAACACCATATATTTT.

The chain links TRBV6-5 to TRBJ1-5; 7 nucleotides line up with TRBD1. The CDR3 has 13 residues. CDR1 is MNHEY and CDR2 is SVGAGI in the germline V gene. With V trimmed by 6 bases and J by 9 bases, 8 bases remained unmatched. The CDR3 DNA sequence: TGTGCCAGCAGCCGCGACAGGGACGGGCCCCAGCATTTT. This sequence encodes CASSRDRDGPQHF.

CDR3: CAWKSNMNSPLHF. As DNA, the CDR3 is TGTGCCTGGAAGTCTAATATGAATTCACCCCTCCACTTT. The chain is built from TRBV30 and TRBJ1-6, with D uncertain. The V end was cut by 4 bases, the J end by 7 bases, with 11 bases between. Germline V CDR1 and CDR2: GTSNPN, SVGIG (reference sequence). The CDR3 length is 13 residues.

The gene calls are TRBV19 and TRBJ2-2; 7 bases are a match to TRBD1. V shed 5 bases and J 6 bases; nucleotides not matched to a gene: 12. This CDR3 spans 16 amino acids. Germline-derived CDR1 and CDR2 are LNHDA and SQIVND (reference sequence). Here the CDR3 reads CASSLWTGGWSGELFF. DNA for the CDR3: TGTGCCAGTAGTTTATGGACAGGCGGATGGTCCGGGGAGCTGTTTTTT.

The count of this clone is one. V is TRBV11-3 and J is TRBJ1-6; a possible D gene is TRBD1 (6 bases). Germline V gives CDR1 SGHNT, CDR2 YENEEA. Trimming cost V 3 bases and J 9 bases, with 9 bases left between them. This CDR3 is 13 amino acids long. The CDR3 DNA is TGTGCCAGCAGCTTGACAGGAGGTTCACCCCTCCACTTT. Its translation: CASSLTGGSPLHF.